This entry concerns a single T cell receptor (beta chain). Its target is unknown. This sample was taken from a study of CD8 T cells in ankylosing spondylitis. The study, taken as a whole, reports: Clones tied to disease were said to be significantly enriched in matched ankylosing spondylitis synovial fluid. Disease-linked clones bore a CD8+ phenotype and were relatively rare in peripheral blood.

TCRdb reprocessed the 5' RACE reads via MiXCR and lists one record per CDR3 protein. The table shows roughly 120,000 distinct CDR3 sequences, with roughly an eighth occurring only once. Germline V gives CDR1 LNHNV, CDR2 YYDKDF (reference sequence). The CDR3 runs to 15 residues. V lost 3 bases and J lost 1, with 12 bases in between. Specimen: blood, either unsorted or a sorted T cell fraction (not recorded which). The chain uses TRBV15 and TRBJ2-5; D may be TRBD1 or TRBD2 (5 bases each). This TCR derives from a female donor with ankylosing spondylitis or in good health (not recorded which). For the CDR3, the DNA is TGTGCCACCAGCAGCTCCGGGGCATTCCAAGAGACCCAGTACTTC. Its translation: CATSSSGAFQETQYF.